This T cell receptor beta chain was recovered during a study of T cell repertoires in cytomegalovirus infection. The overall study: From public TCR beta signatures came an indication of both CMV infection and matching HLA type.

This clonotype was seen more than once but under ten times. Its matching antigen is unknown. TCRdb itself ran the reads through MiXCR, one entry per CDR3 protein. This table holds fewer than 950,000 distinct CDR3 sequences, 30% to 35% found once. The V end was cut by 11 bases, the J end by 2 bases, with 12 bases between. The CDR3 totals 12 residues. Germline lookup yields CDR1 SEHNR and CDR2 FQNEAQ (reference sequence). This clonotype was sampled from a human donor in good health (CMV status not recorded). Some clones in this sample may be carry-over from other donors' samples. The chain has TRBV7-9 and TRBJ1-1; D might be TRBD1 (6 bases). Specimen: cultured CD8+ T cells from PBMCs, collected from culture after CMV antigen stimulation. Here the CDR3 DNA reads TGTGCCGTAACAGGGATCAACACTGAAGCTTTCTTT. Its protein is CAVTGINTEAFF.